Given below is one T cell receptor (beta chain) in context. The antigen remains unidentified. The table came from immunoSEQ multiplex PCR; TCRdb's copy has only in-frame clones and leaves some out. This repertoire shows 150,000 to 200,000 clones, about nine tenths found once; its top ten account for about 2.5%. V lost 5 bases to trimming and J lost 4 bases, with 21 bases between them. The CDR3 extends over 16 amino acids. Germline CDR1 is SGHRS and CDR2 is YFSETQ. These data belong to a study of T cell responses to AZD1222 COVID-19 vaccine. General study results and limits: The peak T cell response came first, and repertoires were sampled only after it.

The clonotype comes from an adult in good health. V is TRBV5-1 and J is TRBJ1-2; D may be TRBD1 (5 bases). The sample here was peripheral blood, taken on day 0 of AZD1222 vaccination. CDR3 region: CASREGQGRPFYGYTF. CDR3 nucleotides: TGCGCCAGCAGAGAAGGGCAGGGACGCCCCTTCTATGGCTACACCTTC. Full variable domain (outside the CDR3, taken from reference TRBV5-1 and TRBJ1-2): KAGVTQTPRYLIKTRGQQVTLSCSPISGHRSVSWYQQTPGQGLQFLFEYFSETQRNKGNFPGRFSGRQFSNSRSEMNVSTLELGDSALYLCASREGQGRPFYGYTFGSGTRLTVV.